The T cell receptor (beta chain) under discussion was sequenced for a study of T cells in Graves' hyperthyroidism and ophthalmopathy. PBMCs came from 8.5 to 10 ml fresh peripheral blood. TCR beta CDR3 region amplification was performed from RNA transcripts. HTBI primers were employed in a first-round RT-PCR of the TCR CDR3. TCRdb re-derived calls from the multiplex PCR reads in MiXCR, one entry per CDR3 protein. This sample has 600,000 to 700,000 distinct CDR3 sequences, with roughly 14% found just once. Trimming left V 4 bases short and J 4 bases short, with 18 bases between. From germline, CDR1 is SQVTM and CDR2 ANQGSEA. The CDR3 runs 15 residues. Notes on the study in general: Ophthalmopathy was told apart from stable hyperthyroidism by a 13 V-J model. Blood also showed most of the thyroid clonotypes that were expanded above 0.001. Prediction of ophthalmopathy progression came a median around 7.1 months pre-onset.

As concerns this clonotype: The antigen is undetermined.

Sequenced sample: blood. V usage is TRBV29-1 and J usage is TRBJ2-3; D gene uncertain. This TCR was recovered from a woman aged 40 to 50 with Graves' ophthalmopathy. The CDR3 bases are TGCAGCGTTGTTTCGGCATCAAAACCGCCAGATACGCAGTATTTT. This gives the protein CSVVSASKPPDTQYF.